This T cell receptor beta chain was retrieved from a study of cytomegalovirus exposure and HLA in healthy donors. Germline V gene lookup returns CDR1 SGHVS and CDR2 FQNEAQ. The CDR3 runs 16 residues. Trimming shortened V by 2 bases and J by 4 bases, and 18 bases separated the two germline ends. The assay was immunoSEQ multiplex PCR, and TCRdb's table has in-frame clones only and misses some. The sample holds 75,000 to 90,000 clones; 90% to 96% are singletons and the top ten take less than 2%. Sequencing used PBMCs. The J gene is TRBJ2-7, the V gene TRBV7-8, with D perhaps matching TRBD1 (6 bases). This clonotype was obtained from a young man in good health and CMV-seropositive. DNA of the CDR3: TGTGCCAGCAGCTTATATCGTTTCAGGGGCGGTTACGAGCAGTACTTC. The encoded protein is CASSLYRFRGGYEQYF.